Listed below are T cell receptor beta chains from one sample, sequenced in a study of T cells after yellow fever vaccination. A single record per CDR3 protein comes from TCRdb applying MiXCR to the 5' RACE reads. Among about 360,000 distinct CDR3 sequences listed, around 6.4% were seen once. This sample comprised PBMCs, obtained 5 days after the yellow fever booster vaccination. These receptors all come from a young man who received the YFV17D yellow fever vaccine. CDR3s include the opening cysteine and the closing phenylalanine or tryptophan. A D gene is named only where the DNA matches it firmly. A row's size may be missing; if present it is once, few, many or a size class.

>many|TRBJ2-3|.|TRBV7-2
CASSPGPRTDTQYF
TGTGCCAGCAGCCCCGGCCCTCGCACAGATACGCAGTATTTT
>.|TRBJ1-1|.|TRBV5-6
CASSSDEWRPEAFF
TGTGCCAGCAGCTCTGATGAATGGCGGCCTGAAGCTTTCTTT
>few|TRBJ1-3|.|TRBV29-1
CSVEEGPAGNTIYF
TGCAGCGTTGAAGAAGGACCCGCAGGAAACACCATATATTTT
>many|TRBJ2-1|TRBD2|TRBV5-1
CASSLGTSFTNEQFF
TGCGCCAGCAGCTTGGGGACTAGCTTCACCAATGAGCAGTTCTTC
>.|TRBJ2-2|.|TRBV4-3
CASSQAGLRTSAGELFF
TGCGCCAGCAGCCAAGCAGGCTTGAGAACAAGTGCCGGGGAGCTGTTTTTT
>many|TRBJ2-1|.|TRBV6-8
CASDPIQFF
TGTGCCAGCGATCCAATCCAGTTCTTC
>.|TRBJ2-7|TRBD2|TRBV28
CASSSGGGPMYEQYF
TGTGCCAGCAGCTCCGGGGGGGGACCTATGTACGAGCAGTACTTC
>many|TRBJ1-1|.|TRBV12-1
CASSPTPTGRTEAFF
TGTGCCAGCAGCCCAACCCCGACAGGGAGGACTGAAGCTTTCTTT
>.|TRBJ2-5|.|TRBV7-2
CASSLGQGVAKETQYF
TGTGCCAGCAGCTTAGGTCAAGGGGTGGCCAAAGAGACCCAGTACTTC
>many|TRBJ2-3|.|TRBV6-4
CASSASGAGDTQYF
TGTGCCAGCAGTGCCTCAGGGGCGGGAGATACGCAGTATTTT
>.|TRBJ2-1|.|TRBV10-3
CAISESTGRGNEQFF
TGTGCCATCAGTGAGTCGACGGGGCGCGGCAATGAGCAGTTCTTC
>.|TRBJ2-7|TRBD1|TRBV20-1
CSASPMGQGADEQYF
TGCAGTGCTAGCCCAATGGGACAGGGGGCCGACGAGCAGTACTTC
>.|TRBJ2-3|.|TRBV5-4
CASSLETLLVDTQYF
TGTGCCAGCAGCTTAGAGACTCTTCTAGTCGATACGCAGTATTTT
>few|TRBJ1-5|.|TRBV12-3/TRBV12-4
CASTKNSNQPQHF
TGTGCCAGCACCAAAAATAGCAATCAGCCCCAGCATTTT
>.|TRBJ1-1|.|TRBV7-2
CASSLQDGNTEAFF
TGTGCCAGCAGCTTACAGGACGGGAACACTGAAGCTTTCTTT
>many|TRBJ1-1|TRBD1|TRBV28
CASRTGQGYTEAFF
TGTGCCAGCAGAACTGGACAGGGATACACTGAAGCTTTCTTT
>.|TRBJ2-1|.|TRBV24-1
CATSDYGNEQFF
TGTGCCACCAGTGATTACGGGAATGAGCAGTTCTTC
>.|TRBJ2-6|TRBD2|TRBV5-1
CASSLRLAGVGAGANVLTF
TGCGCCAGCAGCTTGCGGCTAGCGGGAGTCGGGGCTGGGGCCAACGTCCTGACTTTC